What follows are 5 T cell receptor beta chains derived from one specimen sequenced in a study of blood T cell repertoires in COVID-19. Repertoires were generated with immunoSEQ multiplex PCR, while TCRdb's copy carries only in-frame clones and drops some. The data show about 390,000 clones, around 87% seen once. What was sequenced was peripheral blood. The receptors shown here come from a woman aged 60-75 years with COVID-19, enrolled during active disease.

CDR3 in amino acids: CASSQDRDYEQYF. The CDR3 region has the DNA TGTGCCAGCAGCCAAGACCGGGACTACGAGCAGTACTTC. The chain carries TRBV4-2 and TRBJ2-7, with a tentative D call TRBD2 (5 bases). Germline V gene data show CDR1 as LGHNA and CDR2 as YNFKEQ. The CDR3 contains 13 residues. V was pared by 0 bases and J by 3 bases, with 6 bases between.

The gene calls are TRBV6-7 and TRBJ1-5; 7 bases agree with TRBD1. TRBV6-7 is identified as an open reading frame with a role that is uncertain. V lost 2 bases to trimming and J lost 2 bases; unmatched junction nucleotides: 6. This CDR3 comprises 16 residues. The CDR3 reads CASSYPEGAGNQPQHF. The DNA for the CDR3 is TGTGCCAGCAGTTACCCCGAGGGGGCTGGCAATCAGCCCCAGCATTTT.

This sequence joins TRBV7-9 and TRBJ2-5; 9 nucleotides agree with TRBD1. V lost 5 bases and J lost 5; bases outside the gene matches: 9. CDR1 SEHNR and CDR2 FQNEAQ come from the germline V gene (reference sequence). The CDR3 sequence is 15 residues long. Written as DNA, the CDR3 is TGTGCCAGCAGCCCAGGACAGGGGTTTATTGAGACCCAGTACTTC. It specifies CASSPGQGFIETQYF.

This chain links TRBV15 with TRBJ1-2, with TRBD1 as a possible D gene (6 bases). This CDR3 spans 16 amino acids. From germline, CDR1 is LNHNV and CDR2 YYDKDF (reference sequence). Trimming shortened V by 4 bases and J by 7 bases, and 22 bases separated the two germline ends. This chain's CDR3 is CATSTGEAGAVGGYTF. The CDR3 coding sequence is TGTGCCACCAGCACCGGAGAGGCAGGGGCTGTGGGTGGCTACACCTTC.

In this sample, this clone turned up a few times. The chain couples TRBV15 to TRBJ1-5; 7 positions agree with TRBD1. Trimming removed 5 bases from V and 5 bases from J; junction bases left unmatched: 6. In germline, CDR1 is LNHNV, CDR2 YYDKDF (reference sequence). CDR3 length equals 14 residues. CDR3 sequence (DNA): TGTGCCACCAGCCAAGGGCAGGGGGATCAGCCCCAGCATTTT. Amino acids: CATSQGQGDQPQHF.